Shown below are 14 T cell receptor beta chains from a single sample sequenced in a study of T cell repertoires in cytomegalovirus infection. TCRdb processed the reads anew with MiXCR; each CDR3 protein has one entry. The table lists roughly 90,000 distinct CDR3 sequences, approximately 24% of them singletons. Their cognate antigens are unknown. The starting material was CD8+ T cells from cultured PBMCs, obtained from culture after CMV antigen stimulation. Receptor source: a human donor in good health (CMV status not recorded). Some clones in this sample may be carry-over from other donors' samples.

V is TRBV2 and J is TRBJ2-3, with 9 bases fitting TRBD2. Unmatched junction bases numbered 3, after V lost 1 base and J lost 4 bases. Germline V CDR1 and CDR2: SNHLY, FYNNEI. CDR3 size: 15 residues. CDR3 residues: CASSEDSGSSDTQYF. The CDR3 DNA follows: TGTGCCAGCAGTGAAGATAGCGGGAGTTCAGATACGCAGTATTTT.

This clonotype appeared a few times. V and J are TRBV11-2 and TRBJ2-2, with TRBD2 matching 11 bases. Germline V gene lookup returns CDR1 SGHAT and CDR2 FQNNGV. Trimming took 3 bases from V and 7 from J; bases not matched to a gene: 16. The CDR3 consists of 19 residues. The CDR3 region is CASSFPRNLAGGQDGELFF. CDR3 DNA: TGTGCCAGCAGCTTCCCCCGAAATCTAGCGGGAGGTCAGGACGGGGAGCTGTTTTTT.

Only a few counts were recorded for this clonotype. At one of its ends the junction is not consistent with the germline gene, which may arise from a read error. The rearrangement links TRBV14 to TRBJ2-7; the D is unclear. The CDR3 spans 12 residues. Germline CDR1 and CDR2: SGHDN and FVKESK. The CDR3 here is CASSQGQASMHF. The DNA for the CDR3 is TGTGCCAGCAGCCAAGGCCAGGCTTCCATGCACTTC.

The V gene is TRBV11-2, the J gene TRBJ2-3; TRBD2 matches 10 bases. After removal of 5 bases from V and 6 bases from J, the junction contained 8 bases not matched to a gene. The CDR3 is 15 residues long. Germline V gene data show CDR1 as SGHAT and CDR2 as FQNNGV. The CDR3 sequence is CASSPSGRAPDTQYF. For the CDR3, the DNA is TGTGCCAGCAGCCCCAGCGGGAGGGCCCCGGATACGCAGTATTTT.

V gene TRBV29-1 combines with J gene TRBJ1-2, with a possible D match to TRBD1 (6 bases). Germline CDR1 SQVTM, CDR2 ANQGSEA. The ends were cut back, 4 bases at V and 0 bases at J, with 18 bases in the middle. The CDR3 is 16 residues long. The CDR3 protein is CSVGFGTSIANYGYTF. As DNA, the CDR3 is TGCAGCGTTGGTTTCGGGACAAGCATAGCTAACTATGGCTACACCTTC.

This clonotype was counted ten times or more. This chain links TRBV7-2 with TRBJ2-3; 11 bases are a match to TRBD2. CDR1 SGHTA and CDR2 FQGNSA come from the germline V gene. Losses at the gene ends were 1 base for V and 0 bases for J; bases not matched to a gene: 6. The CDR3 totals 18 residues. In DNA, the CDR3 is TGTGCCAGCAGCTTAGTCCCTAGCGGGGGGCTAAGCACAGATACGCAGTATTTT. It encodes CASSLVPSGGLSTDTQYF.

The sample holds a few counts of this clonotype. The chain links TRBV4-3 to TRBJ2-7; 7 nucleotides align to TRBD2. V shed 3 bases, J shed 3 bases, and the junction held 5 bases outside the gene matches. Looked up from germline, CDR1 is LGHNA and CDR2 is YSLEER. The CDR3 totals 14 residues. The CDR3 loop is CASSQLTSSYEQYF. CDR3 nucleotides: TGCGCCAGCAGCCAGTTGACTAGCAGCTACGAGCAGTACTTC.

The chain employs TRBV28 and TRBJ2-7; 7 positions match TRBD1. This CDR3 contains 14 residues. The V and J ends lost 2 bases and 5 bases, in that order; junction bases with no gene match: 6. The germline CDR1 and CDR2 sequences are MDHEN and SYDVKM. The CDR3 DNA follows: TGTGCCAGCAGTTTACCTCCAGGGGGAAACGAGCAGTACTTC. Translation: CASSLPPGGNEQYF.

This clonotype was observed a handful of times. This chain uses TRBV11-2 with TRBJ2-7, with 9 bases aligning to TRBD2. This CDR3 has 16 amino acids. In germline, CDR1 is SGHAT, CDR2 FQNNGV. V was clipped by 1 base and J by 3 bases; unmatched bases: 7. CDR3 coding DNA: TGTGCCAGCAGCTTAGCCCACTGGCGGGAGGGCTACGAGCAGTACTTC. Translated, it gives CASSLAHWREGYEQYF.

Comment on this clonotype: A much larger clone lies a single base off, so this may be a read error. J is TRBJ1-4 and V is TRBV6-1; 9 bases match TRBD1. Germline-derived CDR1 and CDR2 are MNHNS and SASEGT. The length of the CDR3 is 16 residues. CDR3 sequence: CACSESPGTGSEKLFF. The DNA for the CDR3 is TGTGCCTGCAGTGAATCGCCCGGGACAGGGTCCGAAAAACTGTTTTTT.

V is TRBV12-3 or TRBV12-4 and J is TRBJ2-1; 9 nucleotides align to TRBD1. The CDR3 is made up of 16 amino acids. Unmatched junction bases numbered 12, after V lost 5 bases and J lost 7 bases. The CDR3 loop is CASSLNPGQGENEQFF. The CDR3, as DNA: TGTGCCAGCAGTCTGAATCCGGGACAGGGTGAGAATGAGCAGTTCTTC.

This clonotype was counted a few times. This rearrangement joins TRBV28 to TRBJ1-1; no definite D call. The V and J ends lost 7 bases and 8 bases respectively, with 17 bases between them. CDR1 MDHEN and CDR2 SYDVKM come from the germline V gene. The CDR3 length is 13 residues. The CDR3 DNA is TGTGCCAGCACGGCCTCCTTGGGTACCGAAGCTTTCTTT. Protein: CASTASLGTEAFF. The entire variable domain, with the rest obtained from reference TRBV28 and TRBJ1-1, is as follows: DVKVTQSSRYLVKRTGEKVFLECVQDMDHENMFWYRQDPGLGLRLIYFSYDVKMKEKGDIPEGYSVSREKKERFSLILESASTNQTSMYLCASTASLGTEAFFGQGTRLTVV.

The rearrangement links TRBV6-2 or TRBV6-3 to TRBJ1-2, with 9 nucleotides matching TRBD1. CDR3 size: 17 residues. V was clipped by 5 bases and J by 1 base; unmatched bases: 11. Per the germline V gene, CDR1 is MNHEY and CDR2 is SVGEGT. CDR3 loop: CASSPRDRASFNYGYTF. In DNA form, the CDR3 reads TGTGCCAGCAGTCCCCGGGACAGGGCCTCGTTTAACTATGGCTACACCTTC.

The rearrangement joins TRBV4-3 to TRBJ2-1, with 9 nucleotides matching TRBD1. The CDR3 loop spans 18 amino acids. Germline-derived CDR1 and CDR2 are LGHNA and YSLEER. V lost 0 bases and J lost 4; bases outside the gene matches: 10. As DNA, the CDR3 is TGCGCCAGCAGCCAAGATTGGACAGGGGAGGTGGGTTACAATGAGCAGTTCTTC. Its protein product is CASSQDWTGEVGYNEQFF.